Sequencing of this TCR beta chain was carried out in a study of blood T cell repertoires in COVID-19. Profiled with immunoSEQ multiplex PCR; TCRdb holds only in-frame clones, not every one. The profile shows some 250,000 clones, 80% to 90% of them singletons. Cohort 3 recovered donors had two negative PCRs, clearance, or symptom resolution. The clonotype originates from a woman between 45 and 60 years old who had recovered from COVID-19. The specimen sequenced was PBMCs or T cells enriched from blood (not recorded which).

DNA for the CDR3: TGTGCCACCAGTGATCCCCCAGGGATTACGCAGTATTTT. Translating gives CATSDPPGITQYF. This chain connects TRBV24-1 to TRBJ2-3; a possible D gene is TRBD1 (5 bases). V gave up 3 bases and J gave up 8 bases, with 11 bases separating them. CDR1 KGHDR and CDR2 SFDVKD come from the germline V gene. This CDR3 is built from 13 residues.